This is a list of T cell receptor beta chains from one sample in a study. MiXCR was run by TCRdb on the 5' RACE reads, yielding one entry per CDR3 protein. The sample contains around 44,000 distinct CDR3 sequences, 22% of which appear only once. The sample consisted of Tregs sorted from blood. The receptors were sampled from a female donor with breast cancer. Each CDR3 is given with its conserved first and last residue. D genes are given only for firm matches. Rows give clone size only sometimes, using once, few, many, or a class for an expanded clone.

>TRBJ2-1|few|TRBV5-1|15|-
TGCGCCAGCAGATCGCGCGTGAGCTCCTACAATGAGCAGTTCTTC
CASRSRVSSYNEQFF
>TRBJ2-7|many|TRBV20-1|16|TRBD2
TGCAGTGCTAGAGATCTTGGTAGCGGGAACTCCTACGAGCAGTACTTC
CSARDLGSGNSYEQYF
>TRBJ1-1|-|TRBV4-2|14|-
TGTGCCAGCAGCCAAGAGCTGGGGGGAACTGAAGCTTTCTTT
CASSQELGGTEAFF
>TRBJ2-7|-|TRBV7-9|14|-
TGTGCCAGCAGCTTAAGTGGGAGAAGGGGGGAGCAGTACTTC
CASSLSGRRGEQYF
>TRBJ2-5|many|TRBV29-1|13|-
TGCAGCGCCACCCAAGGGCTAGGGGAGACCCAGTACTTC
CSATQGLGETQYF
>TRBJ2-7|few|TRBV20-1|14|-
TGCAGTGCTAGAGAAGGCTCGCTACCCTACGAGCAGTACTTC
CSAREGSLPYEQYF
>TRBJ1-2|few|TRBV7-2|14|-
TGTGCCAGCAGCTTATCGGAGGGGAGCTATGGCTACACCTTC
CASSLSEGSYGYTF
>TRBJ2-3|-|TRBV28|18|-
TGTGCCAGCAGCCTCACCCGTACAGAACCACTAAGGGGAGATACGCAGTATTTT
CASSLTRTEPLRGDTQYF
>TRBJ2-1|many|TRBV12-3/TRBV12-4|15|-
TGTGCCAGCAGTCACAAACAAGGGATTGGCAATGAGCAGTTCTTC
CASSHKQGIGNEQFF
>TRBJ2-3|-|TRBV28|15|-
TGTGCCAGCAGTTCGCCGGGCCCAGCTCAGGATACGCAGTATTTT
CASSSPGPAQDTQYF
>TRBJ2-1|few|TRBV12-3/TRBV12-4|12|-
TGTGCCAGCAGTTTACCCCTAACTGAGCAGTTCTTC
CASSLPLTEQFF
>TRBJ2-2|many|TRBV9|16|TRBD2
TGTGCCAGCAGCGGGATAAGGACTAGAAACACCGGGGAGCTGTTTTTT
CASSGIRTRNTGELFF
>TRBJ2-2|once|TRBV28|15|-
TGTGCCAGCAGTTTACTAGACTTGGTAGGCGGGGAGCTGTTTTTT
CASSLLDLVGGELFF
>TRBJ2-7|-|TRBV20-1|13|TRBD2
TGCAGTGCTAGAGGGGACTACGGCTACGAGCAGTACTTC
CSARGDYGYEQYF
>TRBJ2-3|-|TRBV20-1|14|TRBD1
TGCAGTGTTCCTCACCGGGACAGGGGAGATACGCAGTATTTT
CSVPHRDRGDTQYF
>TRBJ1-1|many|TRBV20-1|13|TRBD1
TGCAGTGCTATTACAGGGGGAGGAACTGAAGCTTTCTTT
CSAITGGGTEAFF
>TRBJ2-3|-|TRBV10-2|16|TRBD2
TGCGCCAGCAGTGACGGGACTAGCGGGACTACAGATACGCAGTATTTT
CASSDGTSGTTDTQYF
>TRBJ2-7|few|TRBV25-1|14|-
TGTGCCAGCAGTGAATCTCACGGCGGGTACGAGCAGTACTTC
CASSESHGGYEQYF
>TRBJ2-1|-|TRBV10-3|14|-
TGTGCCCTCCGCTCAGGAGGCCTTTCGAATGAGCAGTTCTTC
CALRSGGLSNEQFF
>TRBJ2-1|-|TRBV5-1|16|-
TGCGCCAGCGGCTTGGGGCCGGGACTTGGGCCCAATGAGCAGTTCTTC
CASGLGPGLGPNEQFF
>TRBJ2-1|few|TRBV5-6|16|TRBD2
TGTGCCAGCAGCTCGACTAGCGGGACGATTAGGCATGAGCAGTTCTTC
CASSSTSGTIRHEQFF
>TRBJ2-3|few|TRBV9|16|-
TGTGCCAGCAGCGTAGAACCTGGAGTCCGCACAGATACGCAGTATTTT
CASSVEPGVRTDTQYF
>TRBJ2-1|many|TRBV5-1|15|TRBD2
TGCGCCAGCAGCTTGATGGCTAGCGGTCACAATGAGCAGTTCTTC
CASSLMASGHNEQFF
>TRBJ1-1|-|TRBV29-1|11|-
TGCAGCGCTACAGGGTACACTGAAGCTTTCTTT
CSATGYTEAFF
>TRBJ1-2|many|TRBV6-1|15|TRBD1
TGTGCCAGCAGTGGCTTGACAGGGCTTGGGTATGGCTACACCTTC
CASSGLTGLGYGYTF
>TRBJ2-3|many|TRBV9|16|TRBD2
TGTGCCAGCAGCGTAGATGGCGGGAGGGGCACAGATACGCAGTATTTT
CASSVDGGRGTDTQYF
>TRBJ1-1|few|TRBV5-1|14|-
TGCGCCAGCAGCTTGACGACGGGTAACACTGAAGCTTTCTTT
CASSLTTGNTEAFF
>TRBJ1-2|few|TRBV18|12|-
TGTGCCAGCTCACCGGAGGGGAATGACTACACCTTC
CASSPEGNDYTF
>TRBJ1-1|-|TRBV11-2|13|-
TGTGCCAGCAGCTTACGAGCGAACACTGAAGCTTTCTTT
CASSLRANTEAFF
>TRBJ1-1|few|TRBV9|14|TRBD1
TGTGCCAGCAGCGTAGCGGGACAGGGAAGCGTAGCTTTCTTT
CASSVAGQGSVAFF
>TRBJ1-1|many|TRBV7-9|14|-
TGTGCCAGCATTCAGCCTGGGGGGATCACTGAAGCTTTCTTT
CASIQPGGITEAFF
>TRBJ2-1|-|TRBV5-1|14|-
TGCGCCAGCAGCTGCTCCCAGGGAGGCAATGAGCAGTTCTTC
CASSCSQGGNEQFF
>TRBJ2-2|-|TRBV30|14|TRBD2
TGTGCCTGGAGCGGGGGGGCTGGCACCGGGGAGCTGTTTTTT
CAWSGGAGTGELFF
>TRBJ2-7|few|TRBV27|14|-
TGTGCCAGCAGTCCCGGACTTGGATGGTACGAGCAGTACTTC
CASSPGLGWYEQYF
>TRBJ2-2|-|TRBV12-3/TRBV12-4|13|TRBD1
TGTGCCAGCAGTTGGACAGGGATGGGGGAGCTGTTTTTT
CASSWTGMGELFF
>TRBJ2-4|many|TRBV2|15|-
TGTGCCAGCAGTGCGACGCTAGCAGCCAAAAACATTCAGTACTTC
CASSATLAAKNIQYF
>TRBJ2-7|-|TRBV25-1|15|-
TGTGCCAGCAGGTCTGGTTACGCCCCCTCCTACGAGCAGTACTTC
CASRSGYAPSYEQYF
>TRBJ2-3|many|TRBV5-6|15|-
TGTGCCAGCAGCTTTGGGCTAGCGAGCACAGATACGCAGTATTTT
CASSFGLASTDTQYF
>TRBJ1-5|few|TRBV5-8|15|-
TGTGCCAGCAGCTCACCGGGGGCAGTCCATCAGCCCCAGCATTTT
CASSSPGAVHQPQHF
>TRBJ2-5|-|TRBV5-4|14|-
TGTGCCAGCAGCTTGGAGGTGGGGCAAGAGACCCAGTACTTC
CASSLEVGQETQYF
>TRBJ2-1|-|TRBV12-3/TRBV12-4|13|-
TGTGCCAGCAGTTTAGACGATTCGGGTGAGCAGTTCTTC
CASSLDDSGEQFF